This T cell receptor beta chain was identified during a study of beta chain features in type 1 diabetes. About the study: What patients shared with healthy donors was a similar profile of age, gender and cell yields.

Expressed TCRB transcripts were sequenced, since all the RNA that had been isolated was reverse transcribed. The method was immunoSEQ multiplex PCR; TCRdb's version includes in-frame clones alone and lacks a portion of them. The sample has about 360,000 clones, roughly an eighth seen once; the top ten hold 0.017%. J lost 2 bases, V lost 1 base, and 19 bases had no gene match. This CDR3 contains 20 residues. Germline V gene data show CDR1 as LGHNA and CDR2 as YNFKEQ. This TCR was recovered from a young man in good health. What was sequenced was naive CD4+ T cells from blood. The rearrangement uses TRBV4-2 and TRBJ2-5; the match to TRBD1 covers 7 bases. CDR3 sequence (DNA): TGTGCCAGCAGCCAAGGAGGGGGTAGGGGGCAGATCGTCATACAAGAGACCCAGTACTTC. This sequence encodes CASSQGGGRGQIVIQETQYF.